This TCR beta chain was captured in a study of neurological immune-mediated disorders. This clonotype was seen many times. TCRdb analysed the 5' RACE reads with MiXCR anew, one entry per CDR3 protein. The profile shows about 38,000 distinct CDR3 sequences, around 10% of them singletons. Sample time point: technical triplicate 1. The TCR was taken from a man aged 55 to 70 with HTLV-1-associated myelopathy (HAM/TSP). What was sequenced was PBMCs.

Here the CDR3 DNA reads TGTGCCAGCAGTTTACGCTCAGGGGGGGTCGGGGAGCAGTACTTC. It specifies CASSLRSGGVGEQYF. V usage is TRBV12-3 or TRBV12-4 and J usage is TRBJ2-7, with D possibly being TRBD1 or TRBD2 (7 bases each). Trimming removed 2 bases at V and 7 bases at J, with 18 bases between. The CDR3 has 15 amino acids.